The 7 T cell receptor beta chains reported below all come from one sample, sequenced in a study of control samples from healthy donors and cancer patients. The method was immunoSEQ multiplex PCR; TCRdb's version includes in-frame clones alone and lacks a portion of them. Here the sample spans roughly 70,000 clones, 75% to 90% being singletons. Input material: blood. The receptors come from a man over 45 in good health.

The chain joins TRBV5-8 to TRBJ2-1; tentative D call: TRBD2 (5 bases). Germline V gene sequence: CDR1 SGHTS, CDR2 YDEGEE. The CDR3 contains 15 residues. Trimming removed 0 bases at V and 8 bases at J, with 15 bases between. The CDR3 protein is CASSLGRRNEDEQFF. The DNA for the CDR3 is TGTGCCAGCAGCTTGGGACGGAGGAACGAAGATGAGCAGTTCTTC.

This clone has just one count. The V call is TRBV9, the J call TRBJ2-3; maybe TRBD1 (5 bases). Germline V gene lookup returns CDR1 SGDLS and CDR2 YYNGEE. The CDR3 has 14 amino acids. V lost 1 base to trimming and J lost 8 bases, with 14 bases between them. This CDR3 is CASSVSPGSVTQYF. The CDR3 DNA reads as TGTGCCAGCAGCGTATCCCCAGGGTCGGTTACGCAGTATTTT.

In DNA, the CDR3 is TGTGCCAGCAGTTACGGGACAGGGGGTAGATACGAGCAGTACTTC. This codes for CASSYGTGGRYEQYF. The chain recombines TRBV6-5 with TRBJ2-7; 11 positions agree with TRBD1. The length of the CDR3 is 15 residues. The germline CDR1 and CDR2 sequences are MNHEY and SVGAGI. The J segment lost 4 bases and the V segment lost 2 bases, leaving 4 bases of the junction unmatched.

The V call is TRBV7-9, the J call TRBJ1-6, with D hard to call. The CDR3 is 13 amino acids. Trimming cost V 5 bases and J 8 bases, with 10 bases left between them. Germline V lookup: CDR1 SEHNR, CDR2 FQNEAQ (reference sequence). CDR3 sequence (DNA): TGTGCCAGCAGCCTGAGTTGGGATTCACCCCTCCACTTT. This gives the protein CASSLSWDSPLHF.

This clone was found a few times. The chain employs TRBV12-3 or TRBV12-4 and TRBJ1-5; D unclear. The CDR3 is 13 amino acids. V lost 1 base, J lost 1 base, and 2 bases lay in between. The CDR3 bases are TGTGCCAGCAGTTTAGAGAGCAATCAGCCCCAGCATTTT. Residues: CASSLESNQPQHF.

This clone is classed as medium-sized. The chain is built from TRBV5-4 and TRBJ2-3; D is undetermined. V was trimmed by 0 bases and J by 5 bases, leaving 4 bases between them. This CDR3 is built from 12 residues. Germline values: CDR1 SGHNT, CDR2 YYREEE (reference sequence). The CDR3 loop reads CASSLVLDTQYF. The DNA for the CDR3 is TGTGCCAGCAGCTTGGTTTTAGATACGCAGTATTTT. Filled out from reference TRBV5-4 and TRBJ2-3, the complete variable domain reads ETGVTQSPTHLIKTRGQQVTLRCSSQSGHNTVSWYQQALGQGPQFIFQYYREEENGRGNFPPRFSGLQFPNYSSELNVNALELDDSALYLCASSLVLDTQYFGPGTRLTVL.

The chain links TRBV19 to TRBJ2-6; D remains ambiguous. The V gene's germline CDR1 is LNHDA and CDR2 SQIVND (reference sequence). The V gene lost 6 bases and the J gene lost 0 bases, with 15 bases spanning the gap. The CDR3 totals 17 residues. CDR3 residues: CASRHGVRSSGANVLTF. CDR3 DNA: TGTGCCAGTAGGCACGGTGTCCGCAGCTCTGGGGCCAACGTCCTGACTTTC.